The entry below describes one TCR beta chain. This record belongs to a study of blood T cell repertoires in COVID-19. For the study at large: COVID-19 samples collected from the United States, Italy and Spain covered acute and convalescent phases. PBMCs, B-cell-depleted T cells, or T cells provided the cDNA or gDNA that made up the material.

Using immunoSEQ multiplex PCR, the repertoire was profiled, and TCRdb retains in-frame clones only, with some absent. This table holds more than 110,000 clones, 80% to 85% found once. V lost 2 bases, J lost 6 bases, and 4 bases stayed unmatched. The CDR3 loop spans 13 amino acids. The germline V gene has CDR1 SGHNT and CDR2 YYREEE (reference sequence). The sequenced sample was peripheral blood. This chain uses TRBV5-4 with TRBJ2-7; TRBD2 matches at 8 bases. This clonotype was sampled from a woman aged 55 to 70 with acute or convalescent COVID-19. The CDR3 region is CASSLAGAAEQYF. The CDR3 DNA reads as TGTGCCAGCAGCTTAGCGGGAGCAGCCGAGCAGTACTTC.